This is a list of T cell receptor beta chains from one sample in a study of vaccination and CD4 T cells after COVID-19. These receptors are not linked to any known antigen. TCRdb passed the PCR reads through MiXCR, listing each CDR3 protein once. The sample lists fewer than 20,000 distinct CDR3 sequences; around 45% were seen once. Specimen: CD4+ T cells from blood, cultured in vitro, collected before SARS-CoV-2 vaccination. The receptors were sampled from a human donor who had recovered from COVID-19. The CDR3 runs from the conserved cysteine through the conserved F or W. A D gene is named only where the DNA matches it firmly. The size of a clone is reported for some rows only, either as once, few or many, or as a class for expanded clones.

size: NA; J: TRBJ2-3; V: TRBV20-1; D: TRBD2; CDR3: CSARDPGRETDTQYF; DNA: TGCAGTGCTAGAGATCCGGGGAGGGAGACAGATACGCAGTATTTT
size: NA; J: TRBJ1-1; V: TRBV19; D: TRBD1; CDR3: CASSSQDRWNTEAFF; DNA: TGTGCCAGTAGTTCTCAGGACAGGTGGAACACTGAAGCTTTCTTT
size: NA; J: TRBJ2-7; V: TRBV11-3; D: NA; CDR3: CASSLVIGAGSYEQYF; DNA: TGTGCCAGCAGCTTAGTAATCGGTGCAGGATCCTACGAGCAGTACTTC
size: once; J: TRBJ2-7; V: TRBV19; D: NA; CDR3: CASSPTGTPYEQYF; DNA: TGTGCCAGTAGTCCAACCGGGACGCCCTACGAGCAGTACTTC
size: NA; J: TRBJ2-1; V: TRBV11-3; D: TRBD2; CDR3: CASSLRAGERNEQFF; DNA: TGTGCCAGCAGCTTACGGGCGGGGGAGAGGAATGAGCAGTTCTTC
size: NA; J: TRBJ2-1; V: TRBV28; D: NA; CDR3: CASSLSTRGHEQFF; DNA: TGTGCCAGCAGTTTATCGACTAGGGGCCATGAGCAGTTCTTC
size: few; J: TRBJ2-1; V: TRBV6-1; D: NA; CDR3: CASSETAGSSEQFF; DNA: TGTGCCAGCAGTGAAACGGCGGGATCCAGCGAGCAGTTCTTC
size: NA; J: TRBJ2-2; V: TRBV27; D: TRBD1; CDR3: CASGTGEVGELFF; DNA: TGTGCCAGCGGGACAGGGGAGGTCGGGGAGCTGTTTTTT
size: few; J: TRBJ1-5; V: TRBV2; D: NA; CDR3: CASNLEHNSNQPQHF; DNA: TGTGCCAGCAACTTGGAGCACAATAGCAATCAGCCCCAGCATTTT
size: NA; J: TRBJ2-7; V: TRBV28; D: NA; CDR3: CAVRRGKPYEQYF; DNA: TGTGCCGTCCGGAGAGGGAAGCCCTACGAGCAGTACTTC
size: NA; J: TRBJ1-1; V: TRBV6-1; D: NA; CDR3: CASRDIAGTEAFF; DNA: TGTGCCAGCAGGGATATAGCGGGCACTGAAGCTTTCTTT
size: NA; J: TRBJ1-5; V: TRBV6-2/TRBV6-3; D: NA; CDR3: CASSTSPSISQHF; DNA: TGTGCCAGCAGTACCTCTCCTAGCATTAGCCAGCATTTT
size: NA; J: TRBJ2-2; V: TRBV6-1; D: TRBD1; CDR3: CASMNRGSTGELFF; DNA: TGTGCCAGCATGAACAGGGGAAGCACCGGGGAGCTGTTTTTT
size: medium-sized; J: TRBJ2-5; V: TRBV19; D: NA; CDR3: CASSPVRGAGQETQYF; DNA: TGTGCCAGTAGTCCCGTGAGGGGGGCCGGACAAGAGACCCAGTACTTC
size: few; J: TRBJ2-6; V: TRBV19; D: TRBD1; CDR3: CASSPTGLSSGANVLTF; DNA: TGTGCCAGTAGTCCGACAGGGCTCAGCTCTGGGGCCAACGTCCTGACTTTC
size: NA; J: TRBJ2-3; V: TRBV4-3; D: NA; CDR3: CASSQATADTQYF; DNA: TGCGCCAGCAGCCAAGCGACGGCAGATACGCAGTATTTT
size: NA; J: TRBJ1-2; V: TRBV11-2; D: NA; CDR3: CASSFPPQATRNYGYTF; DNA: TGTGCCAGCAGCTTTCCGCCCCAGGCCACCCGAAACTATGGCTACACCTTC
size: NA; J: TRBJ1-1; V: TRBV19; D: NA; CDR3: CASSILAEGRAFF; DNA: TGTGCCAGTAGTATTTTAGCCGAGGGTAGAGCTTTCTTT
size: NA; J: TRBJ1-1; V: TRBV27; D: TRBD1; CDR3: CASSRTGYNTEAFF; DNA: TGTGCCAGCAGTCGGACAGGGTATAACACTGAAGCTTTCTTT
size: NA; J: TRBJ1-5; V: TRBV6-2/TRBV6-3; D: TRBD1; CDR3: CASTGQGQQPQHF; DNA: TGTGCCAGCACAGGACAGGGTCAACAGCCCCAGCATTTT
size: NA; J: TRBJ2-7; V: TRBV29-1; D: NA; CDR3: CSVVGVYEQYF; DNA: TGCAGCGTTGTGGGGGTCTACGAGCAGTACTTC
size: NA; J: TRBJ1-6; V: TRBV11-2; D: NA; CDR3: CASSPSGSLAGNNSPLHF; DNA: TGTGCCAGCAGCCCGTCGGGGTCTCTGGCAGGAAATAATTCACCCCTCCACTTT
size: NA; J: TRBJ1-5; V: TRBV7-9; D: TRBD1; CDR3: CASSLGTGDQPQHF; DNA: TGTGCCAGCAGCTTAGGGACAGGGGATCAGCCCCAGCATTTT
size: NA; J: TRBJ1-1; V: TRBV7-2; D: NA; CDR3: CASSLTVNTEAFF; DNA: TGTGCCAGCAGCTTGACGGTGAACACTGAAGCTTTCTTT
size: few; J: TRBJ1-2; V: TRBV19; D: TRBD1; CDR3: CASEDRVGYTF; DNA: TGTGCCTCCGAGGACAGGGTCGGCTACACCTTC
size: NA; J: TRBJ1-5; V: TRBV6-1; D: NA; CDR3: CASSENWVPAQPQHF; DNA: TGTGCCAGCAGTGAAAATTGGGTACCTGCTCAGCCCCAGCATTTT
size: NA; J: TRBJ1-5; V: TRBV3-1; D: NA; CDR3: CASSQNSPRGGQPQHF; DNA: TGTGCCAGCAGCCAAAACAGCCCCCGGGGAGGACAGCCCCAGCATTTT
size: NA; J: TRBJ2-3; V: TRBV25-1; D: TRBD2; CDR3: CASSDPAGYTDTQYF; DNA: TGTGCCAGCAGTGACCCAGCGGGATACACAGATACGCAGTATTTT
size: NA; J: TRBJ1-1; V: TRBV7-2; D: NA; CDR3: CASSLVSGQTSEAFF; DNA: TGTGCCAGCAGCTTAGTCTCGGGTCAGACTTCTGAAGCTTTCTTT
size: NA; J: TRBJ2-2; V: TRBV7-6; D: NA; CDR3: CASWGTANTGELFF; DNA: TGTGCCAGCTGGGGCACCGCGAACACCGGGGAGCTGTTTTTT
size: NA; J: TRBJ2-1; V: TRBV20-1; D: TRBD2; CDR3: CSAIKRGTSGHYSYNEQFF; DNA: TGCAGTGCAATTAAAAGAGGGACTAGCGGGCATTACTCCTACAATGAGCAGTTCTTC
size: NA; J: TRBJ2-2; V: TRBV20-1; D: TRBD2; CDR3: CSARRTSGTPGTGELFF; DNA: TGCAGTGCTAGACGGACTAGCGGGACCCCGGGCACCGGGGAGCTGTTTTTT
size: NA; J: TRBJ2-7; V: TRBV27; D: TRBD2; CDR3: CASSLGRGLADSYEQYF; DNA: TGTGCCAGCAGTTTAGGTCGCGGACTAGCGGACTCCTACGAGCAGTACTTC
size: few; J: TRBJ2-2; V: TRBV7-2; D: NA; CDR3: CASSPSNTGELFF; DNA: TGTGCCAGCAGCCCTTCGAACACCGGGGAGCTGTTTTTT
size: few; J: TRBJ1-5; V: TRBV6-2/TRBV6-3; D: NA; CDR3: CASSYHDSSNQPQHF; DNA: TGTGCCAGCAGTTACCACGACAGTAGCAATCAGCCCCAGCATTTT
size: few; J: TRBJ2-3; V: TRBV19; D: TRBD2; CDR3: CASRERGGLRDTQYF; DNA: TGTGCCAGTAGGGAGCGGGGGGGCTTGCGAGATACGCAGTATTTT
size: few; J: TRBJ2-5; V: TRBV20-1; D: NA; CDR3: CSATGPLVGTQYF; DNA: TGCAGTGCGACGGGACCCCTGGTCGGGACCCAGTACTTC
size: NA; J: TRBJ2-3; V: TRBV6-8; D: TRBD1; CDR3: CASPMGDRKRSTDTQYF; DNA: TGTGCCAGTCCCATGGGGGACAGAAAAAGGAGCACAGATACGCAGTATTTT
size: NA; J: TRBJ2-3; V: TRBV10-3; D: TRBD2; CDR3: CAISGTSGGPRDTQYF; DNA: TGTGCCATCAGTGGGACTAGCGGGGGGCCAAGGGATACGCAGTATTTT